This entry concerns a single T cell receptor beta chain. CDR1 is MRHNA and CDR2 is SNTAGT in the germline V gene. The CDR3 runs to 15 residues. Between the trimmed V and J ends, which lost 3 bases and 10 bases, there was a span of 16 bases. Produced via immunoSEQ multiplex PCR; TCRdb's table is partial and in-frame only. The table shows about 150,000 clones, with approximately 90% occurring only once. This sample stems from a study of T cell responses to AZD1222 COVID-19 vaccine. The origin of this receptor is an adult in good health. The rearrangement uses TRBV6-4 and TRBJ1-6; TRBD1 might be the D (5 bases). Source: peripheral blood, taken on day 0 of AZD1222 vaccination. The CDR3 DNA reads as TGTGCCAGCAGTGAACAAGGGGTATTTGGCTCACCCCTCCACTTT. Translating it yields CASSEQGVFGSPLHF.